This T cell receptor (beta chain) was documented in a study of breast tumors, draining lymph nodes, adjacent tissues. Study-wide results and limits: Tumors had less TCR diversity than lymph nodes, more than nontumor tissue. Luminal-like breast cancer showed significantly higher tumor–nontumor repertoire similarity than basal-like.

Axillary draining lymph nodes of breast cancer patients supplied the node samples. CDR3 length: 15 amino acids. The germline V and J ends were trimmed by 5 bases and 0 bases, with 11 bases remaining between them. This clonotype has at least ten counts. Its target is unknown. One entry per CDR3 protein results from TCRdb running MiXCR on the multiplex PCR reads. The sample shows approximately 230,000 distinct CDR3 sequences, 30% to 35% of them seen only once. The chain combines TRBV12-3 or TRBV12-4 with TRBJ1-3; TRBD1 might be the D (5 bases). The sequencing input was axillary lymph node tissue. This receptor was taken from a female donor with breast cancer. Some clones in this sample may be carry-over from other donors' samples. The CDR3 DNA sequence: TGTGCCAGCAGTCGCGGGACGCCCTCTGGAAACACCATATATTTT. Protein product: CASSRGTPSGNTIYF.